This T cell receptor beta chain was identified during a study of T-cell memory formation after mild COVID-19. This clonotype was seen a handful of times. TCRdb re-derived calls from the 5' RACE reads in MiXCR, one entry per CDR3 protein. The table shows some 330,000 distinct CDR3 sequences, with around a fifth occurring only once. Deletions cut 5 bases from V and 7 bases from J, with 8 bases between. The CDR3 length is 12 residues. Germline V lookup: CDR1 SGHTA, CDR2 FQGNSA. The TCR comes from an adult woman who had mild COVID-19 (a few samples of this study predate the infection). Cell type and time point are not known. Sequencing was done on a sample of PBMCs or a T cell subset sorted from them (not recorded which). J is TRBJ1-4 and V is TRBV7-2; D gene ambiguous. CDR3: CASSPHGEKLFF. Written as DNA, the CDR3 is TGTGCCAGCAGCCCTCATGGTGAAAAACTGTTTTTT.